This T cell receptor beta chain was sequenced for a study of blood T cell repertoires in COVID-19. Original processing notes: The authors estimated nucleated cell counts from reference gene primer amplification. Sequenced by immunoSEQ multiplex PCR; TCRdb stores in-frame clones only, minus some. From that table come the V and J calls and clone size; the DNA was used to work out D and trimming. The table has about 250,000 clones, around 88% seen once. Germline V gene sequence: CDR1 LNHDA, CDR2 SQIVND (reference sequence). The CDR3 is 14 amino acids. The ends were cut back, 6 bases at V and 0 bases at J, with 10 bases in the middle.

Material for sequencing was peripheral blood. The chain joins TRBV19 to TRBJ2-3; possibly TRBD2 for D (6 bases). This clonotype originated in an older man with acute or convalescent COVID-19. CDR3 amino acids: CASSVAVSTDTQYF. The CDR3, as DNA: TGTGCCAGTAGCGTAGCGGTTAGCACAGATACGCAGTATTTT.